This TCR beta chain was sequenced for a study of blood T cell repertoires in COVID-19. The V end lost 5 bases, the J end lost 5 bases, and 10 bases lay between the germline ends. Germline loops: CDR1 SGHDT, CDR2 YYEEEE. The CDR3 loop spans 12 amino acids. In the original processing: Amplification with reference gene primers provided the estimates of nucleated cell counts. Repertoires were generated with immunoSEQ multiplex PCR, while TCRdb's copy carries only in-frame clones and drops some. For V, J and clone size, that table is used; D and trimming come from the DNA. The sample has hundreds of thousands of clones; around 90% are singletons.

Sequencing was performed on PBMCs or T cells enriched from blood (not recorded which). The chain has TRBV5-6 and TRBJ1-2; a possible D gene is TRBD1 (5 bases). This TCR was sampled from a woman under 30 who had recovered from COVID-19. CDR3 amino acids: CASRQGGYGYTF. The CDR3 DNA is TGTGCCAGCAGGCAGGGAGGATATGGCTACACCTTC.